This T cell receptor beta chain appears in the sequencing data of a study of CD8+CD57+ T cells in acquired aplastic anemia. Study in general: Each DNA sample taken from sorted CD4+ and CD8+ cells came to around 2.9 ug on average.

Comment on this clonotype: Antigen specificity is unknown.

This CDR3 region has 14 residues. Germline V gene data show CDR1 as SGHRS and CDR2 as YFSETQ. Trimming at V came to 4 bases and at J to 8 bases, leaving 9 bases not matched to a gene. Genomic DNA, serving as template, underwent TCR beta VDJ and CDR3 profiling. From the reads, TCRdb called clonotypes with MiXCR, one entry per CDR3 protein. The profile shows under 350,000 distinct CDR3 sequences, approximately 60% of them singletons. Study conclusions and caveats: Significance was not reached for CD8+ Simpson's diversity between patients and controls. Patients and controls turned out to have 25 to 30 CD8+ CDR3 sequences in common.

Patients selected for sequencing had displayed CD8+CD57+ cell expansion by flow cytometry. The study sampled blood from patients who had received no therapy. This rearrangement joins TRBV5-1 to TRBJ1-2, with 9 bases aligning to TRBD1. This receptor was obtained from a human donor with aplastic anemia. The material sequenced was sorted CD4+, CD8+, or CD8+CD57+ T cells (not recorded which) from PBMCs. The CDR3 DNA sequence: TGCGCCAGCAGCCCCGCGGCGACAGGGGGGGGCTACACCTTC. Protein: CASSPAATGGGYTF.